Following are 15 T cell receptor beta chains from one sample sequenced in a study of cytomegalovirus exposure and HLA in healthy donors. The study ran its PCR with 60 Vbeta and 13 Jbeta primers. Method: immunoSEQ multiplex PCR; TCRdb's copy keeps in-frame clones and lacks some. The sample holds about 150,000 clones, around 84% seen once. The sequenced sample consisted of PBMCs. The receptors were sampled from a woman aged 18-29 years in good health and CMV-seronegative.

This chain links TRBV4-1 with TRBJ1-2, with TRBD1 identical over 9 bases. Germline V gene sequence: CDR1 MGHRA, CDR2 YSYEKL. The CDR3 spans 15 residues. Losses at the gene ends were 3 bases for V and 5 bases for J; bases not matched to a gene: 7. The CDR3 region has the DNA TGCGCCAGCAGCCAGGTGACAGGGGGGGGTTATGGCTACACCTTC. Amino acid sequence: CASSQVTGGGYGYTF.

The chain recombines TRBV2 with TRBJ2-1; 8 nucleotides match TRBD2. V lost 7 bases, J lost 7 bases, and 12 bases stayed unmatched. This CDR3 region has 15 residues. CDR1 is SNHLY and CDR2 is FYNNEI in the germline V gene. The CDR3 region is CASMAFRLAKNEQFF. CDR3 nucleotides: TGTGCCAGCATGGCATTTAGACTAGCGAAAAATGAGCAGTTCTTC.

This clone was detected once. The rearrangement links TRBV19 to TRBJ2-3; the match to TRBD2 covers 12 bases. This CDR3 region has 17 residues. With 4 bases clipped from V and 2 bases from J, the junction kept 7 bases outside the gene matches. Per the germline V gene, CDR1 is LNHDA and CDR2 is SQIVND (reference sequence). CDR3 sequence: CASSNPSGRGNTDTQYF. The CDR3 DNA reads TGTGCCAGTAGTAACCCTAGCGGGAGGGGGAACACAGATACGCAGTATTTT.

V is TRBV10-1 and J is TRBJ1-2; D gene uncertain. This CDR3 contains 13 residues. Trimming shortened V by 1 base and J by 10 bases, and 13 bases separated the two germline ends. The germline V gene encodes CDR1 WNHNN and CDR2 SYGVQD (reference sequence). CDR3 in amino acids: CASSEFGYSPYTF. In DNA form, the CDR3 reads TGCGCCAGCAGTGAGTTTGGGTACAGCCCCTACACCTTC.

The chain uses TRBV29-1 and TRBJ2-7, with D maybe TRBD1 (5 bases). Germline CDR1 reads SQVTM; CDR2 reads ANQGSEA. The CDR3 sequence is 15 residues long. The V end lost 4 bases, the J end lost 6 bases, and 22 bases lay between the germline ends. The CDR3 protein is CSVGGQRQLGLEQYF. For the CDR3, the DNA is TGCAGCGTTGGGGGTCAAAGACAGCTAGGTCTCGAGCAGTACTTC.

The chain joins TRBV5-4 to TRBJ2-7; tentative D call: TRBD1 (6 bases). The CDR3 is 14 amino acids. Germline CDR1 is SGHNT and CDR2 is YYREEE (reference sequence). V was pared by 0 bases and J by 0 bases, with 7 bases between. CDR3 nucleotide sequence: TGTGCCAGCAGCTTGGGGACAGACTCCTACGAGCAGTACTTC. Its translation: CASSLGTDSYEQYF.

V is TRBV4-3 and J is TRBJ2-7; D is possibly TRBD1 (6 bases). Germline V gene lookup returns CDR1 LGHNA and CDR2 YSLEER. This CDR3 comprises 13 residues. V lost 4 bases to trimming and J lost 2 bases, with 9 bases between them. CDR3 sequence: CASSLDRAYEQYF. The CDR3 DNA follows: TGCGCCAGCAGCCTGGACAGAGCCTACGAGCAGTACTTC.

This clone has a handful of counts. J is TRBJ2-5 and V is TRBV5-4, with D possibly TRBD2 on 5 matching bases. Per the germline V gene, CDR1 is SGHNT and CDR2 is YYREEE (reference sequence). The germline V and J ends were trimmed by 9 bases and 5 bases, with 14 bases remaining between them. The CDR3 runs to 12 residues. For the CDR3, the DNA is TGTGCCAACGGCCCTCGCGGGGAGACCCAGTACTTC. Protein product: CANGPRGETQYF.

V is TRBV27 and J is TRBJ1-5; TRBD1 might be the D (6 bases). Trimming removed 6 bases from V and 4 bases from J, with 19 bases in between. The CDR3 is made up of 16 amino acids. The germline CDR1 and CDR2 sequences are MNHEY and SMNVEV (reference sequence). The CDR3 protein is CASSPGPGAGNQPQHF. The CDR3 coding sequence is TGTGCCAGCAGCCCTGGTCCAGGGGCTGGTAATCAGCCCCAGCATTTT.

This clone was recorded only once. V and J are TRBV5-1 and TRBJ2-3; 7 nucleotides line up with TRBD1. The CDR3 spans 14 residues. CDR1 and CDR2 (germline): SGHRS, YFSETQ. The trim removed 4 bases at V and 6 bases at J, leaving 8 bases unmatched. This CDR3 is CASSLGTVPDTQYF. Written as DNA, the CDR3 is TGCGCCAGCAGCCTCGGGACAGTTCCCGATACGCAGTATTTT.

This chain connects TRBV7-2 to TRBJ2-7; a weak D match, TRBD1 (7 bases). The CDR3 runs to 15 residues. CDR1 and CDR2 from the germline V gene are SGHTA and FQGNSA. Deletions cut 2 bases from V and 4 bases from J, with 15 bases between. CDR3 loop: CASSLFSGGRYEQYF. CDR3 DNA: TGTGCCAGCAGCTTATTCTCAGGGGGGCGGTACGAGCAGTACTTC.

Remarks on this clone: Relative to the germline gene, one junction end is altered; a read error may explain this. The chain carries TRBV7-9 and TRBJ2-7; 10 positions agree with TRBD1. The CDR3 is made up of 17 amino acids. The germline CDR1 and CDR2 sequences are SEHNR and FQNEAQ (reference sequence). The CDR3 is CSSSDTGTGAFSYEQYF. The CDR3 nucleotides read TGTTCCAGCAGCGATACCGGGACAGGGGCCTTCTCCTACGAGCAGTACTTC.

V is TRBV7-2 and J is TRBJ2-5; 7 bases are a match to TRBD1. In germline, CDR1 is SGHTA, CDR2 FQGNSA. CDR3 length equals 15 residues. V gave up 3 bases and J gave up 6 bases; unmatched junction bases: 10. CDR3 in DNA: TGTGCCAGCAGCTTGGGACAGAACGGGGCGAAGACCCAGTACTTC. Protein product: CASSLGQNGAKTQYF. The whole variable domain, filled in from reference TRBV7-2 and TRBJ2-5, reads GAGVSQSPSNKVTEKGKDVELRCDPISGHTALYWYRQSLGQGLEFLIYFQGNSAPDKSGLPSDRFSAERTGGSVSTLTIQRTQQEDSAVYLCASSLGQNGAKTQYFGPGTRLLVL.

The rearrangement links TRBV15 to TRBJ1-5, with TRBD1 as a possible D gene (6 bases). Trimming took off 4 bases at V and 4 bases at J, with 11 bases between the two ends. CDR1 and CDR2 (germline): LNHNV, YYDKDF (reference sequence). This CDR3 has 14 amino acids. CDR3 sequence (DNA): TGTGCCACCAGCAACGGACAGCTTAATCAGCCCCAGCATTTT. Translation gives CATSNGQLNQPQHF.

This chain uses TRBV5-8 with TRBJ2-5; maybe TRBD2 (7 bases). This CDR3 spans 17 amino acids. V gave up 0 bases and J gave up 3 bases, with 18 bases separating them. Germline V lookup: CDR1 SGHTS, CDR2 YDEGEE. CDR3 bases: TGTGCCAGCAGCTTGGGGGGGCTTTGGGACTACAAAGAGACCCAGTACTTC. Translated, it gives CASSLGGLWDYKETQYF.